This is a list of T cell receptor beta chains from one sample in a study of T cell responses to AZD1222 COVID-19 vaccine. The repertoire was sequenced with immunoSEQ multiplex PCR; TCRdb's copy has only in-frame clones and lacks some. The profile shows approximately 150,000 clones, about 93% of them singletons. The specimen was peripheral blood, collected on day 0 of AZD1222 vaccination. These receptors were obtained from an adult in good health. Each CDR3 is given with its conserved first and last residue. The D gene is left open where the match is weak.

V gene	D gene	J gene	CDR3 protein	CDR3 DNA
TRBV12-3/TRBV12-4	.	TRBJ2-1	CAASAGTYNEQFF	TGTGCCGCATCTGCTGGGACCTACAATGAGCAGTTCTTC
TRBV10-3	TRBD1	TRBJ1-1	CAIGTRQGGTEAFF	TGTGCCATCGGAACCCGACAGGGCGGCACTGAAGCTTTCTTT
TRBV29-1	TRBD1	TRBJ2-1	CSVEGRGHEQFF	TGCAGCGTTGAAGGCAGGGGGCATGAGCAGTTCTTC
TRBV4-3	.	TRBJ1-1	CASRAGNTEAFF	TGCGCCAGCAGAGCAGGGAACACTGAAGCTTTCTTT
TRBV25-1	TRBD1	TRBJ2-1	CASHSQGTYNEQFF	TGTGCCAGCCATTCACAGGGGACCTACAATGAGCAGTTCTTC
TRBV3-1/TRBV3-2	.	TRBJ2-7	CASSRGRGPSYEQYF	TGTGCCAGCAGCCGAGGACGGGGGCCCTCCTACGAGCAGTACTTC
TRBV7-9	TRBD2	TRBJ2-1	CASSAWTSGGVNEQFF	TGTGCCAGCAGCGCCTGGACTAGCGGGGGGGTCAATGAGCAGTTCTTC
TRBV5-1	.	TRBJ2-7	CASSFGGAKEYEQYF	TGCGCCAGCAGCTTCGGCGGGGCGAAAGAATACGAGCAGTACTTC
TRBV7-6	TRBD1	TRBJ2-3	CASGSTPGDRVTDTQYF	TGTGCCAGCGGTAGCACTCCAGGGGACAGGGTGACAGATACGCAGTATTTT
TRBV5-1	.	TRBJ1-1	CASVPFPTGEYTEAFF	TGCGCCAGCGTCCCCTTCCCGACAGGCGAGTACACTGAAGCTTTCTTT
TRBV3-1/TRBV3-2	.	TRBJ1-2	CASSPIRTSFLYGYTF	TGTGCCAGCAGCCCTATTAGGACATCATTTCTCTATGGCTACACCTTC